This T cell receptor beta chain originates from a study of cytomegalovirus exposure and HLA in healthy donors. 13 Jbeta primers and 60 Vbeta primers were used for the PCR. Assay: immunoSEQ multiplex PCR; the TCRdb copy retains only in-frame clones and omits some. The profile shows around 140,000 clones, about 76% of them singletons. Per germline, CDR1 SGHRS and CDR2 YFSETQ. The CDR3 runs to 16 residues. V was cut by 6 bases and J by 2 bases, with 21 bases left in between. The sequencing input was PBMCs. The gene calls are TRBV5-1 and TRBJ2-7; D may be TRBD1 (6 bases). This clonotype originated in a woman in her forties in good health and CMV-seronegative. The CDR3 region is CASMRVGGRQAYEQYF. The CDR3 DNA is TGCGCCAGCATGCGGGTAGGAGGAAGACAGGCCTACGAGCAGTACTTC.